This entry concerns a single T cell receptor (beta chain). The germline gives CDR1 SNHLY, CDR2 FYNNEI. With 4 bases clipped from V and 0 bases from J, the junction kept 2 bases outside the gene matches. The CDR3 is 16 amino acids. Per the original data handling: Amplification of reference gene primers provided the estimated nucleated cell counts. Generated by immunoSEQ multiplex PCR, the TCRdb table keeps only in-frame clones and is missing some. V, J and clone size reflect that table, while D and trimming were determined from the DNA. Among around 27,000 clones, 85% to 90% were seen once, and the ten largest hold approximately 24%. This sample stems from a study of blood T cell repertoires in COVID-19. Turning to the study itself: COVID-19 samples from acute and convalescent phases originated in the United States, Italy and Spain. PBMCs, B-cell-depleted T cells, or T cells were the source of the cDNA or gDNA that made up the material.

This sequence joins TRBV2 and TRBJ2-2; 10 bases agree with TRBD1. Sequenced: peripheral blood. The receptor comes from a human donor in a cohort sampled during active COVID-19. The CDR3 spells CASSAGTGANTGELFF. The CDR3 DNA is TGTGCCAGCAGTGCCGGGACAGGGGCGAACACCGGGGAGCTGTTTTTT.